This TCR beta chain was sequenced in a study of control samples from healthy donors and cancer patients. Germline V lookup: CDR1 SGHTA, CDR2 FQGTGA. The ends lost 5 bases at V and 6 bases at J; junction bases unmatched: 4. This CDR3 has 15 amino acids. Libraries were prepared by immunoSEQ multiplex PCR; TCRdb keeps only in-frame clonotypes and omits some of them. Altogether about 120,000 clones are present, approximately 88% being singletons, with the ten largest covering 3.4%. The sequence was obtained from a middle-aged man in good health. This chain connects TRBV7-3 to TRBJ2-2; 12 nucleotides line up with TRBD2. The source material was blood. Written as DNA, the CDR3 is TGTGCCAGCAGCATAGGACTAGCGGGGTCCGGGGAGCTGTTTTTT. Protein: CASSIGLAGSGELFF.